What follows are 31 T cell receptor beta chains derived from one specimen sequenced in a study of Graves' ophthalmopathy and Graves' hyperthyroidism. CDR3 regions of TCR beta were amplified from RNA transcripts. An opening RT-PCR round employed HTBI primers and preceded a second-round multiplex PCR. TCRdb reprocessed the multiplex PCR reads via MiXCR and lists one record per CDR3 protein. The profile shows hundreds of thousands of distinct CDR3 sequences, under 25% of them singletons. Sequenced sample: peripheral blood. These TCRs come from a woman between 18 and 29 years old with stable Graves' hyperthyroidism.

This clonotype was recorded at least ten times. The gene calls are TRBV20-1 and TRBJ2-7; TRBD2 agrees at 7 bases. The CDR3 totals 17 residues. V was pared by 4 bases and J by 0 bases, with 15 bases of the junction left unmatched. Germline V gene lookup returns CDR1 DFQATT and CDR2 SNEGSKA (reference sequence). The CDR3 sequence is CSAMGSHWGGNSYEQYF. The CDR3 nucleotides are TGCAGTGCTATGGGGTCCCACTGGGGGGGGAACTCCTACGAGCAGTACTTC.

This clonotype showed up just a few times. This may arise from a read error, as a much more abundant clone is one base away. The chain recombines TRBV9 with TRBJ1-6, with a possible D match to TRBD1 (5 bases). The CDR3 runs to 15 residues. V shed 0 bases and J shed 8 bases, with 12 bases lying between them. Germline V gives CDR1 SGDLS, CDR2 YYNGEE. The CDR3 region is CASSVAGGTYSPLHF. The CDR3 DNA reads TGTGCCAGCAGCGTAGCTGGGGGGACCTATTCACCCCTCCACTTT.

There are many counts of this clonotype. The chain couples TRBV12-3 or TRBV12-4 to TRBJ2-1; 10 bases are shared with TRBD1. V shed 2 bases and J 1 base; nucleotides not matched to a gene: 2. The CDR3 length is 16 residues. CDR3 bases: TGTGCCAGCAGTTTATCGGGACAGGGGTCCTACAATGAGCAGTTCTTC. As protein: CASSLSGQGSYNEQFF.

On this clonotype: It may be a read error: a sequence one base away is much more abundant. Here the CDR3 DNA reads TGTGCCAGCAGTGCCGGACTAGCCCGGGTGACCCAGTACTTC. Its translation is CASSAGLARVTQYF. The rearrangement links TRBV12-3 or TRBV12-4 to TRBJ2-5, with 8 nucleotides matching TRBD2. V trimming: 5 bases; J trimming: 7 bases; junction bases outside the gene matches: 9. The CDR3 is 14 residues long.

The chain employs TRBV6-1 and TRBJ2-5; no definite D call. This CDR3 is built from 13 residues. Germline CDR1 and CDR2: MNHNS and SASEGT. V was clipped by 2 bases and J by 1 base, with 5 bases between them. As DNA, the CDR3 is TGTGCCAGCAGTGAAATCGTCCAAGAGACCCAGTACTTC. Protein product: CASSEIVQETQYF.

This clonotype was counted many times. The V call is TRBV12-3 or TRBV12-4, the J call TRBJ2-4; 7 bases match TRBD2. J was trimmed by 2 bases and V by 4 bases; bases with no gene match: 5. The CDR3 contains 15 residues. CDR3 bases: TGTGCCAGCAGTTGGAAGCGGGACCCCAAAAACATTCAGTACTTC. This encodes CASSWKRDPKNIQYF.

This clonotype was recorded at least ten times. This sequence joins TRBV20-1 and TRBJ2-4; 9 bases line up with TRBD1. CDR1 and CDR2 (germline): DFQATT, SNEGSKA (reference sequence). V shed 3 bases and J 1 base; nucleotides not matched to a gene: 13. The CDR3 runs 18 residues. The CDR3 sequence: CSASPVSGQGTAKNIQYF. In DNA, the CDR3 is TGCAGTGCTAGTCCCGTCAGCGGACAGGGGACGGCCAAAAACATTCAGTACTTC.

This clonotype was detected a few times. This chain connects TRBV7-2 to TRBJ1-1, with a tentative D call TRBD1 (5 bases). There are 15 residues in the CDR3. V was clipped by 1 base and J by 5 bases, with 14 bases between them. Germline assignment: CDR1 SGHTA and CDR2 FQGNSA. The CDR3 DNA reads TGTGCCAGCAGCTTAGGATGGGGGGTCGGTACTGAAGCTTTCTTT. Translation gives CASSLGWGVGTEAFF.

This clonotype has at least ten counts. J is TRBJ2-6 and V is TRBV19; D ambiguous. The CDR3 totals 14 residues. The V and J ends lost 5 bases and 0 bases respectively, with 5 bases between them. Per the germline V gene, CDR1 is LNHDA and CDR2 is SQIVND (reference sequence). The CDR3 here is CASSAISGANVLTF. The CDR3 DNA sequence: TGTGCCAGTAGTGCAATCTCTGGGGCCAACGTCCTGACTTTC.

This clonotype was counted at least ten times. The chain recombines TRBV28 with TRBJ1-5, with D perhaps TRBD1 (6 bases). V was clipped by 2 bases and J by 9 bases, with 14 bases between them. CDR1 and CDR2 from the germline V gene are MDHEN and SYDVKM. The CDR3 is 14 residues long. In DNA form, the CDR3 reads TGTGCCAGCAGTTTACAGGGGCCCCAATGGCCCCAGCATTTT. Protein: CASSLQGPQWPQHF.

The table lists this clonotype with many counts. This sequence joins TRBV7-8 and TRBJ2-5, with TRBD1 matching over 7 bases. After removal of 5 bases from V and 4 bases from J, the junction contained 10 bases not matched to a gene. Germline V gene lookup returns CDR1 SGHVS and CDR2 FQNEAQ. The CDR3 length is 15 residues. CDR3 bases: TGTGCCAGCAGCGCGCCGACAGGGAAGGGAGAGACCCAGTACTTC. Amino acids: CASSAPTGKGETQYF.

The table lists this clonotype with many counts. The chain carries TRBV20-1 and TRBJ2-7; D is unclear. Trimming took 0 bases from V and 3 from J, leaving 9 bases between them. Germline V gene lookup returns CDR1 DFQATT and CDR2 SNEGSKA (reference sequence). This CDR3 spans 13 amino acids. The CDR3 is CSARDRTDYEQYF. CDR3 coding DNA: TGCAGTGCTAGAGATAGAACTGACTACGAGCAGTACTTC.

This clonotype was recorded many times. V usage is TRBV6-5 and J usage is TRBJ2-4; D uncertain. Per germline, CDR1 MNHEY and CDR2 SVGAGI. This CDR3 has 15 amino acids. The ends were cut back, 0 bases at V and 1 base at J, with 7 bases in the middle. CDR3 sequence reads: CASSYSRVAKNIQYF. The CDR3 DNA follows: TGTGCCAGCAGTTACTCAAGGGTTGCCAAAAACATTCAGTACTTC.

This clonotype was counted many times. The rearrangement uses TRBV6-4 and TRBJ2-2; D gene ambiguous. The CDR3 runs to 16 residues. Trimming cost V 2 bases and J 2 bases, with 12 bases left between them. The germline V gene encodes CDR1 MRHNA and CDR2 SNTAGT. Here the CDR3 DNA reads TGTGCCAGCAGTGACGGGTGGCAGGCAAACACCGGGGAGCTGTTTTTT. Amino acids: CASSDGWQANTGELFF.

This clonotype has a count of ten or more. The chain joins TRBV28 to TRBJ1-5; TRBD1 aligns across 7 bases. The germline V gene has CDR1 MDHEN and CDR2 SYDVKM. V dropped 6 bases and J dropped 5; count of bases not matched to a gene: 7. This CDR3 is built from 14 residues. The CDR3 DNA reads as TGTGCCAGCAGACGACAGGGATCCCATCAGCCCCAGCATTTT. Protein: CASRRQGSHQPQHF.

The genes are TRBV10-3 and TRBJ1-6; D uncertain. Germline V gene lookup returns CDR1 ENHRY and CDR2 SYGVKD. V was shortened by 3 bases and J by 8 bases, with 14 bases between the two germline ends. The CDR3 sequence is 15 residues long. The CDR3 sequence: CAISENDVQDSPLHF. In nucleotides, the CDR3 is TGTGCCATCAGTGAAAATGACGTCCAGGATTCACCCCTCCACTTT.

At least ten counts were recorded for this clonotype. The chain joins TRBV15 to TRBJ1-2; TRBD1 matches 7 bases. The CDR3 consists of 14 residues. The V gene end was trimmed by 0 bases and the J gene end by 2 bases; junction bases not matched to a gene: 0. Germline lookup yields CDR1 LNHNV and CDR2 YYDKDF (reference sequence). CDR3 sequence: CATSREQGNYGYTF. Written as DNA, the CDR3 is TGTGCCACCAGCAGAGAACAGGGGAACTATGGCTACACCTTC.

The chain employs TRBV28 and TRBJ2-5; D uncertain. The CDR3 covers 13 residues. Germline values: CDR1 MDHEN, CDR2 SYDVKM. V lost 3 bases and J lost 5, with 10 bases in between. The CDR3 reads CASSLVVRETQYF. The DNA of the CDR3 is TGTGCCAGCAGTTTGGTCGTCCGGGAGACCCAGTACTTC.

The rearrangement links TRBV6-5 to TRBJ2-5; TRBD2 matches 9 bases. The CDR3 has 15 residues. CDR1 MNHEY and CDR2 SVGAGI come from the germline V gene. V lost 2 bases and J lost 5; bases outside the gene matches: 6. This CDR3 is CASSYGTSIIETQYF. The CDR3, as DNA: TGTGCCAGCAGTTACGGGACTAGCATCATCGAGACCCAGTACTTC.

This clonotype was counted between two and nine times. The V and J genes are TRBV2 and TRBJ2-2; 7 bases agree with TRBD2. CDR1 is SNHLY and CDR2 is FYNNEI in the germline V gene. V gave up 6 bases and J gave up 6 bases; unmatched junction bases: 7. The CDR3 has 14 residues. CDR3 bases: TGTGCCAGCAGCGCGCGGGGGATGGCCGGGGAGCTGTTTTTT. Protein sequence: CASSARGMAGELFF.

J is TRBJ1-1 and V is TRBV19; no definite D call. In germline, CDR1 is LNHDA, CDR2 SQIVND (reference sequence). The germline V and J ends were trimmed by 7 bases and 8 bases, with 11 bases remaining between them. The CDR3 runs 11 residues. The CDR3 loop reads CASTRLGEAFF. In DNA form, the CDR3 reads TGTGCCAGTACCAGACTAGGAGAAGCTTTCTTT.

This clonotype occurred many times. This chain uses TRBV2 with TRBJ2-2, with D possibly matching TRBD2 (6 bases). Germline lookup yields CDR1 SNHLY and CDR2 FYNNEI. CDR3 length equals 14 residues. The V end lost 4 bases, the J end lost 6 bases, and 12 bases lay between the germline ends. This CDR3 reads CASSASATPGELFF. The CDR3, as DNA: TGTGCCAGCAGTGCTAGCGCTACCCCCGGGGAGCTGTTTTTT. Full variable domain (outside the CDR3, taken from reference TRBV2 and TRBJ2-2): EPEVTQTPSHQVTQMGQEVILRCVPISNHLYFYWYRQILGQKVEFLVSFYNNEISEKSEIFDDQFSVERPDGSNFTLKIRSTKLEDSAMYFCASSASATPGELFFGEGSRLTVL.

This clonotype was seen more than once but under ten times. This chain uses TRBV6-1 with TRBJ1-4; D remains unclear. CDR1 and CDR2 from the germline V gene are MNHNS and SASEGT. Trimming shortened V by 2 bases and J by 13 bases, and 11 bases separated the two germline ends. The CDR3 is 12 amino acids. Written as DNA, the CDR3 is TGTGCCAGCAGTGAAAATTTAGGCTCACTGTTTTTT. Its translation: CASSENLGSLFF.

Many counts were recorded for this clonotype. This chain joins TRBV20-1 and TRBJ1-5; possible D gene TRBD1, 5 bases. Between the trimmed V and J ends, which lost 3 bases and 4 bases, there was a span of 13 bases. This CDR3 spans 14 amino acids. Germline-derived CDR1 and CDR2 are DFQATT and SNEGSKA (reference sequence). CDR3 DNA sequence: TGCAGTGCTAGCCCCGGGGGGAATAATCAGCCCCAGCATTTT. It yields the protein CSASPGGNNQPQHF.

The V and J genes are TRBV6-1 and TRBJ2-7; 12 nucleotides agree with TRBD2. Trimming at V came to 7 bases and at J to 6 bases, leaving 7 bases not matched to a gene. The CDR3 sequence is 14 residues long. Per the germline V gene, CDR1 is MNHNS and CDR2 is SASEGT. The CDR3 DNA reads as TGTGCCAGCAAGAAAGGACTAGCGGGGAGCGAGCAGTACTTC. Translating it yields CASKKGLAGSEQYF.

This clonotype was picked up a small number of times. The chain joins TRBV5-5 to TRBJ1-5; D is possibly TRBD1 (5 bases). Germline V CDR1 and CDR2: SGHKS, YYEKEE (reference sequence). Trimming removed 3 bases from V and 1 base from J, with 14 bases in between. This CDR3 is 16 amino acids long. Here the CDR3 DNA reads TGTGCCAGCAGCTCGGGGCCAGATAGGAGCAATCAGCCCCAGCATTTT. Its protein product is CASSSGPDRSNQPQHF. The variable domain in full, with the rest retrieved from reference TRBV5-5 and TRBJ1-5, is DAGVTQSPTHLIKTRGQQVTLRCSPISGHKSVSWYQQVLGQGPQFIFQYYEKEERGRGNFPDRFSARQFPNYSSELNVNALLLGDSALYLCASSSGPDRSNQPQHFGDGTRLSIL.

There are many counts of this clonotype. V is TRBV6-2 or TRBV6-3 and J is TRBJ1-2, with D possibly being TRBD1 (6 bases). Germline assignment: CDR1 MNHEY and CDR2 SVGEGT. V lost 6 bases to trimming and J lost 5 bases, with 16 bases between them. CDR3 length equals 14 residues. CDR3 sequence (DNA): TGTGCCAGCAGATTACAGGGTAATGGGTATGGCTACACCTTC. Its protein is CASRLQGNGYGYTF.

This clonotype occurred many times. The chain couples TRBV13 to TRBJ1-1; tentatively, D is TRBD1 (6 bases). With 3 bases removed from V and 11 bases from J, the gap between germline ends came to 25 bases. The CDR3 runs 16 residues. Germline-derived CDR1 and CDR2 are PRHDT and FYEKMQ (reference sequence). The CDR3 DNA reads TGTGCCAGCAGCTTTATGGGGCTGGACGTAGGACAGCCGGCTTTCTTT. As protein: CASSFMGLDVGQPAFF.

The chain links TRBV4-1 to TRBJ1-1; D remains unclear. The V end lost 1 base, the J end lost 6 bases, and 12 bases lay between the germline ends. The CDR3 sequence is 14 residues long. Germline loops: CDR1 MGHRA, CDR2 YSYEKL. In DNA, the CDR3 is TGCGCCAGCAGCCAAGGGAGGGAGAAGGCTGAAGCTTTCTTT. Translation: CASSQGREKAEAFF.

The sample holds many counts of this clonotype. The CDR3 nucleotides read TGTGCCAGCAGTGATATGATCTATGGCTACACCTTC. Protein product: CASSDMIYGYTF. The rearrangement uses TRBV6-1 and TRBJ1-2; D gene ambiguous. Per the germline V gene, CDR1 is MNHNS and CDR2 is SASEGT. This CDR3 has 12 residues. Trimming left V 3 bases short and J 4 bases short, with 6 bases between.

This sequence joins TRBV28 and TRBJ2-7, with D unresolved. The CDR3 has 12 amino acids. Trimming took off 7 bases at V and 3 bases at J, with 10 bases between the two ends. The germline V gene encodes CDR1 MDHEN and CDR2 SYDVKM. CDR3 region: CASTSSYYEQYF. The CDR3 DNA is TGTGCCAGCACTTCCTCCTACTACGAGCAGTACTTC. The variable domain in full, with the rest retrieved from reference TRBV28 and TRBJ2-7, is DVKVTQSSRYLVKRTGEKVFLECVQDMDHENMFWYRQDPGLGLRLIYFSYDVKMKEKGDIPEGYSVSREKKERFSLILESASTNQTSMYLCASTSSYYEQYFGPGTRLTVT.